This T cell receptor beta chain derives from a study of cytomegalovirus exposure and HLA in healthy donors. 60 Vbeta and 13 Jbeta primers were used in PCR. Repertoires were generated with immunoSEQ multiplex PCR, while TCRdb's copy carries only in-frame clones and drops some. The table lists about 150,000 clones, 75% to 90% of them singletons. In regard to this clone: Antigen unknown.

V gave up 1 base and J gave up 2 bases, with 9 bases separating them. The germline V gene encodes CDR1 MNHNS and CDR2 SASEGT. The CDR3 is made up of 14 amino acids. Study-level results: A prior analysis recorded that most TCR beta V segments were productive about 87% or about 30% of the time. The investigators catalogued some 150 TCR beta chains as cytomegalovirus-associated. An analysis that came later showed most CMV-associated TCR beta chains appearing HLA-restricted. Published work reported that the classifier diagnosed cytomegalovirus status with high specificity and sensitivity.

The origin of this receptor is a boy between 2 and 15 years old in good health and CMV-seronegative. Sequencing was carried out using PBMCs. The chain couples TRBV6-1 to TRBJ2-7; D may be TRBD1 (5 bases). As DNA, the CDR3 is TGTGCCAGCAGTGAAGTCCGCAGGGCCTACGAGCAGTACTTC. It codes for CASSEVRRAYEQYF.